Listed below are T cell receptor beta chains from one sample, sequenced in a study of cytomegalovirus exposure and HLA in healthy donors. The repertoire was sequenced with immunoSEQ multiplex PCR; TCRdb's copy has only in-frame clones and lacks some. The repertoire includes approximately 160,000 clones, approximately 82% of them detected once, and over 4.5% sits in the top ten. The specimen sequenced was PBMCs. These receptors were obtained from a male donor in good health and CMV-seronegative. Each CDR3 is given with its conserved first and last residue. The order of the fields is D gene, J gene, V gene, clone size, CDR3 protein, CDR3 DNA. A D gene is named only where the DNA matches it firmly. Some rows have no size entry. The others give once, few or many, or a class for an expanded clone.

.	TRBJ2-3	TRBV11-2	.	CASSLGGSVSTDTQYF	TGTGCCAGCAGCTTAGGGGGTAGCGTTTCCACAGATACGCAGTATTTT
TRBD2	TRBJ2-2	TRBV9	.	CASSVLGRVDTGELFF	TGTGCCAGCAGCGTCTTGGGGAGGGTCGACACCGGGGAGCTGTTTTTT
TRBD1	TRBJ2-5	TRBV4-2	.	CASSQQDRGIEETQYF	TGTGCCAGCAGCCAACAAGACAGGGGGATTGAAGAGACCCAGTACTTC
TRBD1	TRBJ1-6	TRBV30	few	CAWSGTVYNSPLHF	TGTGCCTGGAGCGGGACAGTCTATAATTCACCCCTCCACTTT
TRBD2	TRBJ2-1	TRBV19	.	CASSGAAGNIRRGDEQFF	TGTGCCAGTAGTGGGGCAGCGGGAAACATAAGGCGAGGGGATGAGCAGTTCTTC
.	TRBJ2-3	TRBV29-1	.	CSVGQPGDTQYF	TGCAGCGTGGGGCAACCGGGAGATACGCAGTATTTT
TRBD2	TRBJ2-3	TRBV9	.	CASSVSGRASDTQYF	TGTGCCAGCAGCGTAAGCGGGAGGGCCTCAGATACGCAGTATTTT
.	TRBJ1-3	TRBV4-1	once	CASSQGTGSGNTIYF	TGCGCCAGCAGCCAAGGAACAGGGTCTGGAAACACCATATATTTT
.	TRBJ1-2	TRBV30	few	CAWTSGVGYTF	TGTGCCTGGACCTCAGGGGTTGGCTACACCTTC
TRBD2	TRBJ2-5	TRBV5-6	.	CASSLVQAGQETQYF	TGTGCCAGCAGCTTAGTTCAAGCGGGGCAAGAGACCCAGTACTTC
.	TRBJ1-3	TRBV15	.	CATSSESGTGNTIYF	TGTGCCACCAGCAGTGAGTCAGGGACTGGAAACACCATATATTTT
.	TRBJ1-2	TRBV7-3	.	CASSRGEGYTF	TGTGCCAGCAGCCGGGGGGAAGGCTACACCTTC
.	TRBJ2-7	TRBV6-5	.	CASRSAALLYEQYF	TGTGCCAGCAGATCAGCGGCCCTCCTCTACGAGCAGTACTTC
TRBD2	TRBJ2-1	TRBV6-5	.	CASRSERGGYNEQFF	TGTGCCAGCAGATCTGAGCGGGGGGGATACAATGAGCAGTTCTTC
TRBD2	TRBJ2-3	TRBV15	.	CATSRAGASTDTQYF	TGTGCCACCAGCCGAGCGGGAGCTTCCACAGATACGCAGTATTTT
TRBD1	TRBJ1-5	TRBV10-3	.	CAISGWGQGHTSNQPQHF	TGTGCCATCAGTGGCTGGGGACAGGGGCATACTAGCAATCAGCCCCAGCATTTT
TRBD1	TRBJ2-6	TRBV13	.	CASSPGTGLSGANVLTF	TGTGCCAGCAGCCCGGGGACAGGCCTCTCTGGGGCCAACGTCCTGACTTTC
.	TRBJ2-7	TRBV6-5	.	CASLVGQGFNEQYF	TGTGCCAGCCTGGTGGGGCAGGGGTTCAACGAGCAGTACTTC
.	TRBJ2-5	TRBV7-9	.	CASSLLIPSETQYF	TGTGCCAGCAGCTTACTAATACCTTCGGAGACCCAGTACTTC
TRBD2	TRBJ2-3	TRBV19	.	CASSIGLAGKTQYF	TGTGCCAGTAGTATAGGACTAGCGGGGAAGACGCAGTATTTT
TRBD2	TRBJ2-3	TRBV5-1	.	CASSTGGLASDTQYF	TGCGCCAGCAGCACCGGTGGACTAGCCTCAGATACGCAGTATTTT
TRBD2	TRBJ2-1	TRBV28	.	CASGLAGTQSQEQFF	TGTGCCAGCGGTCTAGCGGGTACTCAATCTCAGGAGCAGTTCTTC
TRBD1	TRBJ1-2	TRBV5-6	.	CASSLAGKGGLTNYGYTF	TGTGCCAGCAGCTTGGCCGGAAAAGGGGGCCTAACTAACTATGGCTACACCTTC
TRBD1	TRBJ2-5	TRBV18	.	CASSPKGIGTVGRTYF	TGTGCCAGCTCTCCCAAAGGTATTGGGACAGTCGGTCGGACGTACTTC
TRBD1	TRBJ1-5	TRBV18	.	CASSPDRDQPQHF	TGTGCCAGCTCACCCGACAGGGATCAGCCCCAGCATTTT
TRBD2	TRBJ2-1	TRBV7-8	once	CASSPAGGEQFF	TGTGCCAGCAGCCCGGCGGGGGGCGAGCAGTTCTTC
TRBD2	TRBJ2-1	TRBV7-7	.	CASSLEAGGFYNEQFF	TGTGCCAGCAGCTTAGAGGCGGGGGGGTTCTACAATGAGCAGTTCTTC
.	TRBJ1-4	TRBV2	.	CATTSPQGLFNEKLFF	TGTGCCACCACCTCCCCACAGGGCCTCTTTAATGAAAAACTGTTTTTT
.	TRBJ1-1	TRBV15	.	CATSRDRGSEAFF	TGTGCCACCAGCAGAGATCGAGGCAGTGAAGCTTTCTTT
TRBD2	TRBJ2-7	TRBV6-1	.	CASSWTSGAHEQYF	TGTGCCAGCAGTTGGACTAGCGGAGCCCACGAGCAGTACTTC
.	TRBJ2-7	TRBV7-2	.	CASSSSGSSYEQYF	TGTGCCAGCAGTAGTAGCGGAAGCTCCTACGAGCAGTACTTC
TRBD2	TRBJ2-7	TRBV5-1	.	CASSPTSGSKYEQYF	TGCGCCAGCAGTCCGACTAGCGGGAGTAAGTACGAGCAGTACTTC
.	TRBJ1-5	TRBV21-1	.	CATKEPTNGTENSNQPQHF	TGTGCCACCAAAGAACCCACCAATGGGACAGAGAATAGCAATCAGCCCCAGCATTTT